Given below is one T cell receptor beta chain in context. Original handling: Reference gene primer amplification gave estimated nucleated cell counts. Using immunoSEQ multiplex PCR, the repertoire was profiled, and TCRdb retains in-frame clones only, with some absent. V, J and clone size are those of that table, while D and trimming were read from the DNA. The sample yields 200,000 to 250,000 clones, about 86% seen once. The record originates from a study of blood T cell repertoires in COVID-19. Overall study: T cells, B-cell-depleted T cells, or PBMCs provided the cDNA or gDNA that served as material.

V gave up 1 base and J gave up 4 bases, with 8 bases separating them. The CDR3 loop spans 15 amino acids. Germline values: CDR1 SEHNR, CDR2 FQNEAQ (reference sequence). V and J are TRBV7-9 and TRBJ1-6, with D unclear. The sample comprised PBMCs or T cells enriched from blood (not recorded which). The source is a woman in her fifties or sixties with acute COVID-19. The CDR3 DNA follows: TGTGCCAGCAGCTTAGGAGGGTTTTATAATTCACCCCTCCACTTT. Amino acids: CASSLGGFYNSPLHF.